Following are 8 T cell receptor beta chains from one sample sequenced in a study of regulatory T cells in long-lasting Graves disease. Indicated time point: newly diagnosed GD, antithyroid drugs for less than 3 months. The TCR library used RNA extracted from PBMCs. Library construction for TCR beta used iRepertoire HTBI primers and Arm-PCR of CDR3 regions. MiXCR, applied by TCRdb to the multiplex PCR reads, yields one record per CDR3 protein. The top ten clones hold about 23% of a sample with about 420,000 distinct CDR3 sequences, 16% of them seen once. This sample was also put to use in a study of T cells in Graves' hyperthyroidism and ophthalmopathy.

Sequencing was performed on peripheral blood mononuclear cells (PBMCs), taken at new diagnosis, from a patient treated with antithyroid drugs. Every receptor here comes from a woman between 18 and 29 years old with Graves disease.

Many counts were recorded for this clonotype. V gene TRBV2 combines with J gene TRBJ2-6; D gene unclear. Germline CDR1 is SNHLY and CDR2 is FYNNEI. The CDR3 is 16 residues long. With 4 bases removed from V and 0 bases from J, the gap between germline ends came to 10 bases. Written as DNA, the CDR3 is TGTGCCAGCAGTGGACGTAGATCCTCTGGGGCCAACGTCCTGACTTTC. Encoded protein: CASSGRRSSGANVLTF.

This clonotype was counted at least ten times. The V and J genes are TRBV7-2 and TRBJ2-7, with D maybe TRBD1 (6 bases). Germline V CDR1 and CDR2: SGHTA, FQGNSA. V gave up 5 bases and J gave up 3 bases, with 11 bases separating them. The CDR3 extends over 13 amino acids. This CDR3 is CASSPGQLYEQYF. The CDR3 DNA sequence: TGTGCCAGCAGCCCCGGACAGCTCTACGAGCAGTACTTC.

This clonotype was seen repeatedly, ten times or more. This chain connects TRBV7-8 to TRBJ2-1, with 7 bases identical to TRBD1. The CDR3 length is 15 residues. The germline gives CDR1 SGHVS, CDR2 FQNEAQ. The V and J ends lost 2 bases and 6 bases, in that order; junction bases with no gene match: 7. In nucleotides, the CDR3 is TGTGCCAGCAGCTTAACAGGGGCGATTGGCAATGAGCAGTTCTTC. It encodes CASSLTGAIGNEQFF.

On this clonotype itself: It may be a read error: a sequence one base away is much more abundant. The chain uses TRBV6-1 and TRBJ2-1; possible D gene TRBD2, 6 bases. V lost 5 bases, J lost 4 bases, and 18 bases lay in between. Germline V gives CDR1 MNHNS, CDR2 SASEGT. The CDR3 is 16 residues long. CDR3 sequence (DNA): TGTGCCAGCAGTCAAGGTCAAGGAGGGCCGTACAATGAGCAGTTCTTC. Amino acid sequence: CASSQGQGGPYNEQFF.

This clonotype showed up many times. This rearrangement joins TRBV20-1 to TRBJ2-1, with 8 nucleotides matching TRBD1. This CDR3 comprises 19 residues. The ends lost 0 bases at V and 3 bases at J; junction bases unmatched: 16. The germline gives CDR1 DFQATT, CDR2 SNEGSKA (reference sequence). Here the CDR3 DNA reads TGCAGTGCTAGAGATAAGTCCGGAGCGACAGGGGTCGGCTACAATGAGCAGTTCTTC. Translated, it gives CSARDKSGATGVGYNEQFF.

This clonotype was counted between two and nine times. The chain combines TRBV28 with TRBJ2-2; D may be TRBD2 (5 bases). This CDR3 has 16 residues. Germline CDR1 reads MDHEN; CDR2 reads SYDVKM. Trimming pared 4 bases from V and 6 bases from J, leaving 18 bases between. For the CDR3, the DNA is TGTGCCAGCAGTTCCCCCCGTGGGGAGATCGCCGGGGAGCTGTTTTTT. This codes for CASSSPRGEIAGELFF.

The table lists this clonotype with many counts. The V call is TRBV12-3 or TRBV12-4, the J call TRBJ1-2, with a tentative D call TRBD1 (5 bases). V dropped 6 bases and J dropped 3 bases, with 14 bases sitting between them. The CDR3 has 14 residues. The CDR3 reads CASSTPGKDYGYTF. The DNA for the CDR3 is TGTGCCAGCAGCACCCCAGGGAAGGACTATGGCTACACCTTC.

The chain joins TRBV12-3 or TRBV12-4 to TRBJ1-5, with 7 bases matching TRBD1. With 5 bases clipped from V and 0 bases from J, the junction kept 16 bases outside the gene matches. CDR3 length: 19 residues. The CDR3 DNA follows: TGTGCCAGCAGTCCGCGAAAGATCCAGGGGGGCGCTAGCAATCAGCCCCAGCATTTT. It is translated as CASSPRKIQGGASNQPQHF.